The subject of this entry is one TCR beta chain. This CDR3 spans 13 amino acids. The V and J ends lost 6 bases and 6 bases respectively, with 12 bases between them. Germline V gene sequence: CDR1 SNHLY, CDR2 FYNNEI. The method was immunoSEQ multiplex PCR; TCRdb's version includes in-frame clones alone and lacks a portion of them. The repertoire has about 170,000 clones, approximately 84% of them found once; the top ten carry approximately 2.4%. This record comes from a study of blood T cell repertoires in COVID-19. The J gene is TRBJ2-1, the V gene TRBV2, with D maybe TRBD2 (5 bases). Input material: peripheral blood. The receptor's source is a human donor with acute or convalescent COVID-19. The donor label of this sample is uncertain. CDR3 bases: TGTGCCAGCAGGAGGGAGATCGGCAATGAGCAGTTCTTC. Translation gives CASRREIGNEQFF.